The entry that follows covers one T cell receptor (beta chain) sequence. What it recognizes is unknown. Sequencing was performed with immunoSEQ multiplex PCR; in TCRdb, only in-frame clones are kept and a portion is missing. The table has some 81,000 clones, roughly 94% seen once. This CDR3 contains 15 residues. With V trimmed by 3 bases and J by 3 bases, 2 bases remained unmatched. Germline V gene data show CDR1 as SGHVS and CDR2 as FQNEAQ. The record originates from a study of siplizumab effects on memory and regulatory T cells. General study points: Among alloreactive clones, only a minor fraction mapped to unstimulated subsets. Among sequences traceable to unstimulated CD4+ memory cells, alloreactive ones were significantly reduced by siplizumab. Confirmation that proliferating Tregs from siplizumab cultures had suppressive function was not obtained. Naive T cells seemed more diverse than memory cells; they also seemed major alloresponse contributors.

The chain employs TRBV7-8 and TRBJ2-7; 13 nucleotides line up with TRBD2. The clonotype originates from a human donor in good health. Sequencing input: CD8+ T cells sorted from blood. The CDR3 here is CASSFGTSGIYEQYF. CDR3 coding DNA: TGTGCCAGCAGCTTCGGGACTAGCGGGATCTACGAGCAGTACTTC.